The 24 T cell receptor beta chains listed next were all sequenced from one sample in a study of identical twins. TCRdb ran MiXCR on the 5' RACE reads and lists one entry per CDR3 protein. The sample has about 660,000 distinct CDR3 sequences; less than 10% are singletons. The same data also contributed to another study, on yellow fever vaccine responses in identical twins.

Material: PBMCs. These receptors were obtained from a woman aged 18-29 years in good health.

This clonotype was counted a few times. The CDR3 sequence: CASSLDQTFNYEQFF. CDR3 DNA: TGTGCCAGCAGCCTGGACCAGACGTTCAACTATGAGCAGTTCTTC. The chain couples TRBV7-6 to TRBJ2-1; D is unclear. Germline V gene data show CDR1 as SGHVS and CDR2 as FNYEAQ. CDR3 length equals 15 residues. V was pared by 5 bases and J by 8 bases, with 19 bases between.

Only a few counts were recorded for this clonotype. The gene calls are TRBV29-1 and TRBJ2-1; 9 positions agree with TRBD2. The CDR3 spans 13 residues. J lost 13 bases, V lost 0 bases, and 7 bases had no gene match. Germline loops: CDR1 SQVTM, CDR2 ANQGSEA. The CDR3 DNA is TGCAGCGTTGAAGATCTAAGCGGGAGGCCCCAGTTCTTC. Translating it yields CSVEDLSGRPQFF.

Comments on this clonotype: The germline gene is not matched at one end of the junction; a read error may be the cause. The gene calls are TRBV29-1 and TRBJ2-1; D not resolved. The CDR3 spans 11 residues. Germline lookup yields CDR1 SQVTM and CDR2 ANQGSEA. CDR3 DNA sequence: TGCAGCGGGGGTTCCTACAATGAGCAGCTCTTC. This encodes CSGGSYNEQLF.

The chain links TRBV11-2 to TRBJ2-7; tentatively, D is TRBD2 (5 bases). V lost 4 bases and J 3 bases, leaving 16 bases between the germline ends. The CDR3 loop spans 15 amino acids. Germline V gene sequence: CDR1 SGHAT, CDR2 FQNNGV. For the CDR3, the DNA is TGTGCCAGCAGCTCCGTGGCTAGCTTGGGCTACGAGCAGTACTTC. It codes for CASSSVASLGYEQYF.

The V gene is TRBV7-6, the J gene TRBJ2-3; possible D gene TRBD2, 6 bases. Germline V gene lookup returns CDR1 SGHVS and CDR2 FNYEAQ. Trimming left V 4 bases short and J 0 bases short, with 8 bases between. The CDR3 sequence is 14 residues long. The CDR3 region has the DNA TGTGCCAGCAGCTGGGCGGGGAGCACAGATACGCAGTATTTT. It translates to CASSWAGSTDTQYF.

This clonotype was seen only a few times. V and J are TRBV12-3 or TRBV12-4 and TRBJ2-2, with D maybe TRBD1 (6 bases). CDR3 length: 15 amino acids. Trimming stripped 5 bases from V and 8 bases from J, with 18 bases between. The CDR3 DNA is TGTGCCAGCAGTCTAGGTTCACTGAGGGGGGGGGAGCTGTTTTTT. This encodes CASSLGSLRGGELFF.

This clonotype was counted only a few times. This chain joins TRBV6-2 or TRBV6-3 and TRBJ2-1; D uncertain. Per germline, CDR1 MNHEY and CDR2 SVGEGT. The CDR3 extends over 14 amino acids. V was trimmed by 6 bases and J by 2 bases, leaving 11 bases between them. CDR3: CASSIRVTYNEQFF. In DNA form, the CDR3 reads TGTGCCAGCAGCATAAGGGTGACCTACAATGAGCAGTTCTTC.

There are a few counts of this clonotype. The gene calls are TRBV20-1 and TRBJ2-7; 9 nucleotides match TRBD2. Per the germline V gene, CDR1 is DFQATT and CDR2 is SNEGSKA (reference sequence). The trim removed 6 bases at V and 6 bases at J, leaving 6 bases unmatched. This CDR3 spans 12 amino acids. The CDR3 DNA sequence: TGCAGTGCGAAAGCGGGAGGAGGCGAGCAGTACTTC. Encoded protein: CSAKAGGGEQYF.

This chain joins TRBV28 and TRBJ2-3; D is unclear. Trimming removed 3 bases from V and 0 bases from J, with 13 bases in between. This CDR3 spans 16 amino acids. The germline V gene has CDR1 MDHEN and CDR2 SYDVKM. CDR3 sequence reads: CASSFWLVESTDTQYF. CDR3 nucleotide sequence: TGTGCCAGCAGTTTTTGGCTAGTGGAGAGCACAGATACGCAGTATTTT.

J is TRBJ2-7 and V is TRBV27; D is undetermined. V was trimmed by 5 bases and J by 5 bases, leaving 10 bases between them. Germline values: CDR1 MNHEY, CDR2 SMNVEV (reference sequence). This CDR3 contains 12 residues. In nucleotides, the CDR3 is TGTGCCAGCAGTCCCTCACCCAACGAGCAGTACTTC. Protein: CASSPSPNEQYF.

This clonotype was seen a few times. Written as DNA, the CDR3 is TGTGCCAGCAGCTCCGTGACAGGGGATAGCAATCAGCCCCAGCATTTT. This translates into CASSSVTGDSNQPQHF. The chain combines TRBV6-1 with TRBJ1-5, with 8 bases matching TRBD1. CDR1 is MNHNS and CDR2 is SASEGT in the germline V gene. The CDR3 runs 16 residues. The V gene end was trimmed by 6 bases and the J gene end by 0 bases; junction bases not matched to a gene: 7.

The chain uses TRBV20-1 and TRBJ2-7; TRBD2 agrees at 8 bases. The trim removed 2 bases at V and 4 bases at J, leaving 1 base unmatched. CDR3 length: 12 amino acids. CDR1 and CDR2 from the germline V gene are DFQATT and SNEGSKA (reference sequence). CDR3 amino acids: CSARIAGYEQYF. The CDR3 DNA reads TGCAGTGCTAGAATAGCGGGATACGAGCAGTACTTC.

This clonotype came up many times. This chain links TRBV28 with TRBJ1-2; D unclear. This CDR3 is built from 12 residues. V lost 5 bases and J lost 4, with 8 bases in between. Germline V CDR1 and CDR2: MDHEN, SYDVKM. CDR3 DNA: TGTGCCAGCAGTACGACGCTCTATGGCTACACCTTC. The encoded protein is CASSTTLYGYTF.

This chain joins TRBV29-1 and TRBJ2-3; D is possibly TRBD1 (5 bases). Trimming took 5 bases from V and 7 from J, leaving 22 bases between them. Germline V gene data show CDR1 as SQVTM and CDR2 as ANQGSEA. This CDR3 is 15 amino acids long. CDR3 loop: CSVYSLGQGLNTQYF. For the CDR3, the DNA is TGCAGCGTTTACTCATTGGGGCAGGGTCTAAATACGCAGTATTTT.

The gene calls are TRBV13 and TRBJ2-3; D may be TRBD1 or TRBD2 (5 bases each). Germline CDR1 and CDR2: PRHDT and FYEKMQ (reference sequence). Trimming cost V 3 bases and J 4 bases, with 11 bases left between them. CDR3 length equals 14 residues. This chain's CDR3 is CASSLREGADTQYF. The CDR3 region has the DNA TGTGCCAGCAGCTTGAGGGAAGGGGCAGATACGCAGTATTTT. The complete variable domain, with remaining parts taken from reference TRBV13 and TRBJ2-3, reads AAGVIQSPRHLIKEKRETATLKCYPIPRHDTVYWYQQGPGQDPQFLISFYEKMQSDKGSIPDRFSAQQFSDYHSELNMSSLELGDSALYFCASSLREGADTQYFGPGTRLTVL.

This clonotype was counted a few times. This chain's CDR3 is CASSPRTMGVGEQYF. For the CDR3, the DNA is TGTGCCAGCAGCCCCCGAACGATGGGGGTAGGGGAGCAGTACTTC. The chain is built from TRBV13 and TRBJ2-7; TRBD1 or TRBD2 may be the D gene (5 bases each). V was trimmed by 5 bases and J by 7 bases, leaving 21 bases between them. CDR3 length: 15 amino acids. The germline V gene encodes CDR1 PRHDT and CDR2 FYEKMQ (reference sequence).

The chain carries TRBV7-6 and TRBJ2-7; D tentatively reads TRBD1 or TRBD2 (5 bases each). The CDR3 loop spans 15 amino acids. Germline V gene data show CDR1 as SGHVS and CDR2 as FNYEAQ. V lost 5 bases and J 3 bases, leaving 17 bases between the germline ends. CDR3: CASSPGGTPFYEQYF. CDR3 sequence (DNA): TGTGCCAGCAGCCCTGGGGGAACACCTTTCTACGAGCAGTACTTC. Combining the CDR3 with reference TRBV7-6 and TRBJ2-7 gives the whole variable domain GAGVSQSPRYKVTKRGQDVALRCDPISGHVSLYWYRQALGQGPEFLTYFNYEAQQDKSGLPNDRFSAERPEGSISTLTIQRTEQRDSAMYRCASSPGGTPFYEQYFGPGTRLTVT.

The chain uses TRBV7-9 and TRBJ2-2; D gene unclear. Germline V lookup: CDR1 SEHNR, CDR2 FQNEAQ (reference sequence). Trimming took off 3 bases at V and 5 bases at J, with 16 bases between the two ends. The CDR3 consists of 16 residues. The CDR3 region is CASSLTGVMGTGELFF. In nucleotides, the CDR3 is TGTGCCAGCAGCTTGACCGGAGTGATGGGGACCGGGGAGCTGTTTTTT.

This clonotype was picked up many times. The rearrangement joins TRBV24-1 to TRBJ2-7; 8 nucleotides align to TRBD2. From germline, CDR1 is KGHDR and CDR2 SFDVKD. There are 14 residues in the CDR3. Unmatched junction bases numbered 8, after V lost 8 bases and J lost 3 bases. CDR3 DNA: TGTGCCACCAAAAGATACAGCGGGGGCTACGAGCAGTACTTC. It yields the protein CATKRYSGGYEQYF.

CDR3 protein: CAWQGANTDTQYF. In DNA form, the CDR3 reads TGTGCCTGGCAGGGGGCGAACACAGATACGCAGTATTTT. The V call is TRBV30, the J call TRBJ2-3; 8 bases line up with TRBD1. V was clipped by 5 bases and J by 2 bases; unmatched bases: 3. The CDR3 has 13 residues. Germline CDR1 reads GTSNPN; CDR2 reads SVGIG (reference sequence).

J is TRBJ2-1 and V is TRBV3-1; D is unclear. V lost 3 bases and J 0 bases, leaving 6 bases between the germline ends. Germline V gene lookup returns CDR1 LGHDT and CDR2 YNNKEL (reference sequence). The CDR3 is made up of 14 amino acids. CDR3 region: CASSQSFSYNEQFF. The CDR3 bases are TGTGCCAGCAGCCAGAGCTTCTCCTACAATGAGCAGTTCTTC.

In this sample, this clonotype turned up a few times. The V gene is TRBV5-1, the J gene TRBJ2-2, with D unclear. The germline V gene encodes CDR1 SGHRS and CDR2 YFSETQ. The CDR3 consists of 16 residues. Trimming took off 3 bases at V and 0 bases at J, with 12 bases between the two ends. Here the CDR3 reads CASSSTSVSNTGELFF. The CDR3 DNA reads TGCGCCAGCAGCTCGACCTCGGTTTCGAACACCGGGGAGCTGTTTTTT.

In its sample, this clonotype was seen a few times. This rearrangement joins TRBV12-3 or TRBV12-4 to TRBJ2-7; D gene uncertain. The length of the CDR3 is 14 residues. Trimming pared 6 bases from V and 0 bases from J, leaving 12 bases between. CDR3 sequence: CASSVRGISYEQYF. In DNA form, the CDR3 reads TGTGCCAGCAGCGTGCGTGGAATCTCCTACGAGCAGTACTTC.

This clonotype was seen ten or more times. This rearrangement joins TRBV12-3 or TRBV12-4 to TRBJ2-1, with D possibly being TRBD1 (5 bases). The CDR3 has 14 amino acids. The V end lost 1 base, the J end lost 10 bases, and 14 bases lay between the germline ends. CDR3: CASSLESAGLEQFF. CDR3 DNA: TGTGCCAGCAGTTTAGAGTCGGCAGGGTTGGAGCAGTTCTTC.